This T cell receptor beta chain was sequenced during a study of OX40 agonist ivuxolimab in advanced cancers. Whole-study context: Therapy given before enrollment (anti-PD-1, anti-PD-L1 or anti-CTLA-4) was allowed, and approximately 40% had some.

Measured with immunoSEQ multiplex PCR; TCRdb has only the in-frame clones, and not every one. The repertoire holds 120,000 or so clones, with 80% to 95% as singletons. Findings and limits, study-wide: Among patients with partial responses at 0.1-3.0 mg/kg, clonal expansion was among the lowest. More expanded clones were seen, on average, in CD8+ T cells than in CD4+.

Concerning this clone itself: Its antigen is as yet unknown.

The input for sequencing was CD4+ or CD8+ T cells sorted from blood, taken in a trial of the OX40 agonist ivuxolimab. The clonotype comes from an adult with an advanced solid tumor such as melanoma, head and neck, liver or kidney cancer.

The CDR3 is CASSQISGQNTEAFF. The DNA for the CDR3 is TGTGCCAGCAGCCAGATCTCGGGACAGAACACTGAAGCTTTCTTT. The V call is TRBV28, the J call TRBJ1-1; tentative D call: TRBD1 (6 bases). This CDR3 spans 15 amino acids. Trimming shortened V by 6 bases and J by 1 base, and 15 bases separated the two germline ends. CDR1 MDHEN and CDR2 SYDVKM come from the germline V gene.